This T cell receptor beta chain was found in a study of blood T cells in healthy people across ages. Points from the study as a whole: TCR beta diversity tracked closely with naive T cell percentage. Higher diversity, along with more naive CD4+ cells, distinguished long-lived donors from aged donors.

Primed by a sample-barcoded 5' primer and a J-beta primer mix, a second PCR proceeded for roughly 6 to 12 cycles. TCRdb re-derived calls from the 5' RACE reads in MiXCR, one entry per CDR3 protein. The table lists 800,000 to 1,000,000 distinct CDR3 sequences, 40% to 60% of them singletons. Germline V gene data show CDR1 as SGHTA and CDR2 as FQGNSA. The CDR3 covers 14 residues. V gave up 4 bases and J gave up 3 bases, with 13 bases separating them. Notes on this clonotype: Its specificity is not known.

The chain recombines TRBV7-2 with TRBJ2-7, with a weak D call TRBD1 (5 bases). Material for sequencing was blood. The sequence was obtained from a man aged 25 to 40 in good health. DNA of the CDR3: TGTACCAGCAGCTCCTTGGGGCAGATCTACGAGCAGTACTTC. This encodes CTSSSLGQIYEQYF.